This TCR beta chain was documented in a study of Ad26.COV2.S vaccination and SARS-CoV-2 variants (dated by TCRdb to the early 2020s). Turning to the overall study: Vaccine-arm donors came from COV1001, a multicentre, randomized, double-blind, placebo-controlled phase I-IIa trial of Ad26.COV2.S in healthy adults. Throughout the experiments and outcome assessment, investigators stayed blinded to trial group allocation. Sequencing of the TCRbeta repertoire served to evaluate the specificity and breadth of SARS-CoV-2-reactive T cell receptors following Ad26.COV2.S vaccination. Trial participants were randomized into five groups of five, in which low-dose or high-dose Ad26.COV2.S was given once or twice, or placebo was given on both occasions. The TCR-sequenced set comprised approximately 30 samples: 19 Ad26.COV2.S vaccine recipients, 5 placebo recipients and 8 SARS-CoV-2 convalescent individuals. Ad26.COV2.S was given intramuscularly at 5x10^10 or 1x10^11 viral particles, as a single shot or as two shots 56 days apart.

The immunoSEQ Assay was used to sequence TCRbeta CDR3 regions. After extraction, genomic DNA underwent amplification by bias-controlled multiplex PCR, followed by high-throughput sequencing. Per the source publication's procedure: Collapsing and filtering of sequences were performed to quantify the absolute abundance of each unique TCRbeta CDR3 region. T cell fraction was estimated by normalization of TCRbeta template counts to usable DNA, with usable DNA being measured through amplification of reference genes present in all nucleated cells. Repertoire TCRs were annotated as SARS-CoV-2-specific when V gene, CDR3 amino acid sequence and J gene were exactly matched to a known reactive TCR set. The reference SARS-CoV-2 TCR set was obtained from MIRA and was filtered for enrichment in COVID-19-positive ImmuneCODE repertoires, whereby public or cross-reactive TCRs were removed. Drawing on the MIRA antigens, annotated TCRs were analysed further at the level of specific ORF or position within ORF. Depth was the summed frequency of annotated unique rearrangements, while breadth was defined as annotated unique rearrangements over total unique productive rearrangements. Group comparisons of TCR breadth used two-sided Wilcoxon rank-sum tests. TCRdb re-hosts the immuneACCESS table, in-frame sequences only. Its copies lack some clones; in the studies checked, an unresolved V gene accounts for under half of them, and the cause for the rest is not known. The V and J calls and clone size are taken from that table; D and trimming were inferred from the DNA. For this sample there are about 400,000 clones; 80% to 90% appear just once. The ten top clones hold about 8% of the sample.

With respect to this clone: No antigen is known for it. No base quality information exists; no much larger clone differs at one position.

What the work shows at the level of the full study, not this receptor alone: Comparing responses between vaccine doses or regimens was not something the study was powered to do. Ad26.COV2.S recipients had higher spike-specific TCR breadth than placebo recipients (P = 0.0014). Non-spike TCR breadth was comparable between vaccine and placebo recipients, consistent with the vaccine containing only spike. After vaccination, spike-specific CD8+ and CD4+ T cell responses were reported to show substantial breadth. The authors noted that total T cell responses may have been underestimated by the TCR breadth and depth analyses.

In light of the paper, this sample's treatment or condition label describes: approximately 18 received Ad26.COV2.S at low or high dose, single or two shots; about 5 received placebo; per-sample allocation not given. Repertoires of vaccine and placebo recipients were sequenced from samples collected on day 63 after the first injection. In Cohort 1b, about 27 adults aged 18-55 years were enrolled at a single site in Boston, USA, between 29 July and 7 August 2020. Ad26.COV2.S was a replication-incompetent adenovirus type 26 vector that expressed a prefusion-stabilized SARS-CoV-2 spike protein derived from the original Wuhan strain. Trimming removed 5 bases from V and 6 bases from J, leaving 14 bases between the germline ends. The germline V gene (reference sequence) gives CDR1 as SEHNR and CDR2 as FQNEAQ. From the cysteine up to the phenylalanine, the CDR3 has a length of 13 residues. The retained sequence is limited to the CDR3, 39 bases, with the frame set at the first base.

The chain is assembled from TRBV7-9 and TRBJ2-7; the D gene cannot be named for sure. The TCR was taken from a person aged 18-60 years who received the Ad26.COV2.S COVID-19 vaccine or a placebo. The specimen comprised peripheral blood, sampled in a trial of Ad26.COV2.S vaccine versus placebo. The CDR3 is CASSPTAAGEQYF. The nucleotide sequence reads TGTGCCAGCAGCCCGACGGCGGCAGGCGAGCAGTACTTC.